A single sample gave rise to the 32 T cell receptor beta chains below, sequenced in a study of blood T cell repertoires in COVID-19. Some clones are missing from TCRdb's copy, which holds only in-frame ones; the method was immunoSEQ multiplex PCR. The profile shows about 110,000 clones, more than 70% of them singletons. Sequencing used peripheral blood. The source of these receptors is a woman aged 45-60 years with acute or convalescent COVID-19.

The V gene is TRBV10-3, the J gene TRBJ2-3, with TRBD2 matching 10 bases. This CDR3 region has 15 residues. Germline assignment: CDR1 ENHRY and CDR2 SYGVKD. V was clipped by 4 bases and J by 4 bases; unmatched bases: 5. CDR3 residues: CAISAVAGGSDTQYF. The CDR3 nucleotides read TGTGCCATCAGTGCCGTAGCGGGAGGCTCAGATACGCAGTATTTT.

This clone appeared once. The chain couples TRBV6-5 to TRBJ1-2, with 8 positions matching TRBD1. With V trimmed by 6 bases and J by 5 bases, 5 bases remained unmatched. The CDR3 loop spans 13 amino acids. CDR1 is MNHEY, CDR2 SVGAGI, per germline. CDR3 loop: CASSTGQAYGYTF. CDR3 bases: TGTGCCAGCAGCACGGGACAGGCATATGGCTACACCTTC.

The J gene is TRBJ1-1, the V gene TRBV5-1; tentatively, D is TRBD1 (6 bases). Trimming took 2 bases from V and 3 from J, leaving 11 bases between them. The CDR3 has 14 residues. The germline CDR1 and CDR2 sequences are SGHRS and YFSETQ. Here the CDR3 reads CASSFTGIYTEAFF. As DNA, the CDR3 is TGCGCCAGCAGCTTCACAGGGATATACACTGAAGCTTTCTTT.

The rearrangement links TRBV3-1 (or the pseudogene TRBV3-2) to TRBJ2-5; 8 positions agree with TRBD1. Germline CDR1 LGHDT, CDR2 YNNKEL (reference sequence). The CDR3 length is 16 residues. The J segment lost 5 bases and the V segment lost 4 bases, leaving 12 bases of the junction unmatched. In nucleotides, the CDR3 is TGTGCCAGCAGCCTAGCCGGGACAGGACTCGGTGAGACCCAGTACTTC. Translated: CASSLAGTGLGETQYF.

The V and J genes are TRBV5-1 and TRBJ2-3; D is unresolved. V shed 3 bases and J shed 4 bases, with 6 bases lying between them. The V gene's germline CDR1 is SGHRS and CDR2 YFSETQ. CDR3 length: 12 amino acids. This CDR3 is CASSSWPDTQYF. Here the CDR3 DNA reads TGCGCCAGCAGCTCCTGGCCAGATACGCAGTATTTT.

Concerning this clone itself: The junction departs from germline at one end; a sequencing error may be responsible. The rearrangement joins TRBV19 to TRBJ2-5; D gene uncertain. In germline, CDR1 is LNHDA, CDR2 SQIVND (reference sequence). CDR3 length equals 15 residues. CDR3 protein: CASNRRVADQETQYF. CDR3 nucleotides: TGTGCAAGTAATAGGAGAGTAGCAGATCAAGAGACCCAGTACTTC.

The chain uses TRBV11-3 and TRBJ2-3, with D uncertain. CDR1 and CDR2 from the germline V gene are SGHNT and YENEEA. V gave up 2 bases and J gave up 2 bases, with 8 bases separating them. This CDR3 has 14 amino acids. CDR3 in DNA: TGTGCCAGCAGCTTAAGTCCTACCACAGATACGCAGTATTTT. This translates into CASSLSPTTDTQYF.

The chain carries TRBV5-1 and TRBJ2-5; perhaps TRBD2 as D (6 bases). This CDR3 comprises 14 residues. Germline V CDR1 and CDR2: SGHRS, YFSETQ. Trimming pared 5 bases from V and 0 bases from J, leaving 11 bases between. CDR3 protein: CASRSRGNQETQYF. For the CDR3, the DNA is TGCGCCAGCAGGTCTCGGGGGAACCAAGAGACCCAGTACTTC. The full variable domain, completed using reference TRBV5-1 and TRBJ2-5, is KAGVTQTPRYLIKTRGQQVTLSCSPISGHRSVSWYQQTPGQGLQFLFEYFSETQRNKGNFPGRFSGRQFSNSRSEMNVSTLELGDSALYLCASRSRGNQETQYFGPGTRLLVL.

This chain connects TRBV6-4 to TRBJ2-1, with no clear D. The CDR3 is made up of 13 amino acids. V lost 2 bases, J lost 9 bases, and 11 bases lay in between. The V gene's germline CDR1 is MRHNA and CDR2 SNTAGT. In nucleotides, the CDR3 is TGTGCCAGCAGTGACGACCACGGAGCTGAGCAGTTCTTC. Protein: CASSDDHGAEQFF.

V usage is TRBV6-1 and J usage is TRBJ1-4; D gene uncertain. Trimming shortened V by 3 bases and J by 0 bases, and 5 bases separated the two germline ends. The CDR3 contains 14 residues. Germline V gives CDR1 MNHNS, CDR2 SASEGT. CDR3 nucleotide sequence: TGTGCCAGCAGTGATGGCCCAACTAATGAAAAACTGTTTTTT. Translation gives CASSDGPTNEKLFF.

Written as DNA, the CDR3 is TGTGCCAGCAGTCGTAGGACTAACCTTAGGGGAGGCTACACCTTC. This translates into CASSRRTNLRGGYTF. The rearrangement links TRBV6-5 to TRBJ1-2, with D perhaps matching TRBD1 (5 bases). From germline, CDR1 is MNHEY and CDR2 SVGAGI. This CDR3 region has 15 residues. V was clipped by 5 bases and J by 8 bases, with 21 bases between them.

V usage is TRBV6-5 and J usage is TRBJ2-7; D tentatively fits TRBD1 or TRBD2 (5 bases each). The CDR3 has 12 amino acids. The V end was cut by 4 bases, the J end by 6 bases, with 10 bases between. In germline, CDR1 is MNHEY, CDR2 SVGAGI. The CDR3: CASSFSGLEQYF. The CDR3 coding sequence is TGTGCCAGCAGTTTCTCGGGGCTCGAGCAGTACTTC.

The CDR3, as DNA: TGCGCCAGCAGCTCCTTAGCGGGAGGGCCCTACGAGCAGTACTTC. Protein: CASSSLAGGPYEQYF. This rearrangement joins TRBV5-1 to TRBJ2-7; TRBD2 aligns across 11 bases. The CDR3 is made up of 15 amino acids. Germline CDR1 SGHRS, CDR2 YFSETQ. Trimming took 3 bases from V and 2 from J; bases not matched to a gene: 4.

The V and J genes are TRBV3-1 (or the pseudogene TRBV3-2) and TRBJ2-1, with 7 bases matching TRBD2. The CDR3 extends over 17 amino acids. Per the germline V gene, CDR1 is LGHDT and CDR2 is YNNKEL (reference sequence). V was clipped by 1 base and J by 9 bases; unmatched bases: 15. The CDR3 nucleotides read TGTGCCAGCAGCCAAGGGGGTGGGTGGCGGGAGACGGTTGAGCAGTTCTTC. Translated: CASSQGGGWRETVEQFF.

This clone was recorded once. The chain couples TRBV2 to TRBJ2-7; 9 bases line up with TRBD2. The CDR3 loop spans 16 amino acids. J was trimmed by 2 bases and V by 2 bases; bases with no gene match: 7. CDR1 SNHLY and CDR2 FYNNEI come from the germline V gene. In nucleotides, the CDR3 is TGTGCCAGCAGTGAACCCCGGGCTAGCGGGGCCTACGAGCAGTACTTC. Translated: CASSEPRASGAYEQYF.

The chain recombines TRBV5-4 with TRBJ2-7, with D possibly TRBD1 on 5 matching bases. In germline, CDR1 is SGHNT, CDR2 YYREEE (reference sequence). The CDR3 is 14 amino acids. Trimming pared 3 bases from V and 2 bases from J, leaving 12 bases between. The CDR3 DNA reads TGTGCCAGCAGCTCGTGGAGCAGGGCCTACGAGCAGTACTTC. Protein product: CASSSWSRAYEQYF.

CDR3 in amino acids: CASSQDGARSQGETQYF. The CDR3 DNA follows: TGTGCCAGCAGCCAAGATGGAGCCCGCTCCCAAGGAGAGACCCAGTACTTC. This chain links TRBV4-2 with TRBJ2-5; D gene ambiguous. The CDR3 covers 17 residues. Between the trimmed V and J ends, which lost 0 bases and 4 bases, there was a span of 18 bases. CDR1 and CDR2 from the germline V gene are LGHNA and YNFKEQ.

The V and J genes are TRBV2 and TRBJ2-7, with TRBD2 matching 13 bases. This CDR3 has 16 residues. In germline, CDR1 is SNHLY, CDR2 FYNNEI. V lost 6 bases to trimming and J lost 2 bases; unmatched junction nucleotides: 7. The CDR3 loop reads CASREGLAGRAYEQYF. The CDR3, as DNA: TGTGCCAGCAGAGAGGGACTAGCGGGACGGGCCTACGAGCAGTACTTC.

J is TRBJ2-2 and V is TRBV21-1; TRBD2 is the table's D call and was not checked against the DNA. TRBV21-1 is reported as a pseudogene. The CDR3 consists of 15 residues. CDR3 in amino acids: CASSNSGSSTGELFF. DNA for the CDR3: TGTGCCAGCAGCAATAGCGGGAGTTCAACCGGGGAGCTGTTTTTT.

The CDR3 DNA reads as TGTGCCAGCAGTCGGACTAGCTACAATGAGCAGTTCTTC. It is translated as CASSRTSYNEQFF. V gene TRBV11-3 combines with J gene TRBJ2-1; TRBD2 agrees at 7 bases. The germline gives CDR1 SGHNT, CDR2 YENEEA. The CDR3 consists of 13 residues. Trimming removed 6 bases from V and 3 bases from J; junction bases left unmatched: 2.

This chain uses TRBV7-2 with TRBJ1-2; D gene unclear. CDR1 is SGHTA, CDR2 FQGNSA, per germline. This CDR3 region has 13 residues. Trimming stripped 5 bases from V and 8 bases from J, with 15 bases between. The CDR3 DNA sequence: TGTGCCAGCAGCCCAGGCTCGCGACCCGGCTACACCTTC. Protein product: CASSPGSRPGYTF.

The CDR3, as DNA: TGTGCCAGCAGCTTAGATTCTGGGGCAGGGATTCGAGAACTGTTTTTT. Its protein is CASSLDSGAGIRELFF. This rearrangement joins TRBV11-2 to TRBJ1-4, with a tentative D call TRBD1 (5 bases). The CDR3 extends over 16 amino acids. Germline V lookup: CDR1 SGHAT, CDR2 FQNNGV. Trimming shortened V by 0 bases and J by 12 bases, and 20 bases separated the two germline ends.

The V call is TRBV10-3, the J call TRBJ2-7; 11 nucleotides line up with TRBD2. The CDR3 is made up of 15 amino acids. J lost 3 bases, V lost 1 base, and 2 bases had no gene match. Germline CDR1 is ENHRY and CDR2 is SYGVKD. The CDR3 DNA reads TGTGCCATCAGTGAGTTAGCGGGAGGGGGCTACGAGCAGTACTTC. This codes for CAISELAGGGYEQYF.

With regard to this clone: The junction does not match germline at one end; this may be a read error. The chain couples TRBV7-9 to TRBJ2-1; 13 bases match TRBD2. The CDR3 covers 14 residues. CDR1 and CDR2 from the germline V gene are SEHNR and FQNEAQ (reference sequence). CDR3 sequence reads: CASSLGTSGSEAVF. The CDR3 DNA is TGTGCCAGCAGCTTAGGGACTAGCGGGAGTGAGGCGGTCTTC.

The rearrangement uses TRBV3-1 (or the pseudogene TRBV3-2) and TRBJ2-6; D remains unclear. The V end was cut by 2 bases, the J end by 0 bases, with 5 bases between. CDR1 and CDR2 from the germline V gene are LGHDT and YNNKEL (reference sequence). CDR3 length equals 15 residues. CDR3 in amino acids: CASSQRGSGANVLTF. CDR3 DNA sequence: TGTGCCAGCAGCCAAAGAGGCTCTGGGGCCAACGTCCTGACTTTC.

This clone was recorded at least ten times. The CDR3 coding sequence is TGTGCCAGCAGCCAGGGACTAGCCAATGAGCAGTTCTTC. Translated, it gives CASSQGLANEQFF. J is TRBJ2-1 and V is TRBV3-1 (or the pseudogene TRBV3-2), with 9 bases fitting TRBD2. CDR1 LGHDT and CDR2 YNNKEL come from the germline V gene (reference sequence). With 3 bases clipped from V and 6 bases from J, the junction kept 0 bases outside the gene matches. The CDR3 is made up of 13 amino acids.

The V and J genes are TRBV5-1 and TRBJ2-3; maybe TRBD2 (6 bases). The CDR3 spans 15 residues. Germline assignment: CDR1 SGHRS and CDR2 YFSETQ. The V gene lost 4 bases and the J gene lost 0 bases, with 12 bases spanning the gap. This chain's CDR3 is CASSRDFSSTDTQYF. The DNA of the CDR3 is TGCGCCAGCAGCCGGGACTTTTCTAGCACAGATACGCAGTATTTT. Full variable domain (rest looked up from reference TRBV5-1 and TRBJ2-3): KAGVTQTPRYLIKTRGQQVTLSCSPISGHRSVSWYQQTPGQGLQFLFEYFSETQRNKGNFPGRFSGRQFSNSRSEMNVSTLELGDSALYLCASSRDFSSTDTQYFGPGTRLTVL.

This sequence joins TRBV30 and TRBJ2-7; tentatively, D is TRBD1 (6 bases). V lost 2 bases, J lost 3 bases, and 17 bases lay in between. Germline V gene data show CDR1 as GTSNPN and CDR2 as SVGIG (reference sequence). CDR3 length: 15 amino acids. This CDR3 reads CAWSSLRDKNYEQYF. As DNA, the CDR3 is TGTGCCTGGAGTTCCCTCCGGGACAAAAACTACGAGCAGTACTTC.

As for this clone: Germline and junction disagree at one end, which may indicate a read error. This chain joins TRBV27 and TRBJ2-7; TRBD2 matches 16 bases. CDR3 length: 15 amino acids. The germline CDR1 and CDR2 sequences are MNHEY and SMNVEV (reference sequence). The CDR3 coding sequence is TGTGCCAGCAGTCTCGACGGGACTAGCGGGAGGGCCCGTGACTTC. It specifies CASSLDGTSGRARDF.

This sequence joins TRBV15 and TRBJ2-3; D is unclear. The CDR3 is 13 residues long. V shed 0 bases and J shed 4 bases, with 5 bases lying between them. In germline, CDR1 is LNHNV, CDR2 YYDKDF (reference sequence). The CDR3 coding sequence is TGTGCCACCAGCAGAGATGGCTCAGATACGCAGTATTTT. Translated: CATSRDGSDTQYF.

The chain links TRBV10-3 to TRBJ2-2; possibly TRBD1 for D (7 bases). Trimming pared 6 bases from V and 4 bases from J, leaving 12 bases between. Germline CDR1 and CDR2: ENHRY and SYGVKD. The length of the CDR3 is 14 residues. The CDR3 DNA sequence: TGTGCCATCAGGGGGGGACAGAGCACCGGGGAGCTGTTTTTT. Protein: CAIRGGQSTGELFF.

The V call is TRBV12-3 or TRBV12-4, the J call TRBJ2-3; the D is unclear. This CDR3 contains 13 residues. V dropped 5 bases and J dropped 3 bases, with 9 bases sitting between them. CDR3 loop: CASSRLITDTQYF. DNA for the CDR3: TGTGCCAGCAGTCGACTCATAACAGATACGCAGTATTTT.